A selection of T cell receptor beta chains follows, all from one sample in a study of vaccination and CD4 T cells after COVID-19. TCRdb used MiXCR to reprocess the PCR reads, holding one entry per CDR3 protein. The sample has under 15,000 distinct CDR3 sequences, around 50% seen once. Antigens for these TCRs are unknown. Sample: CD4+ T cells from blood, cultured in vitro. Every receptor here comes from a human donor who had recovered from COVID-19. CDR3s include the opening cysteine and the closing phenylalanine or tryptophan. D genes are given only for firm matches. Clone size is given for some rows only: seen once, a few or many times, or a class if the clone is expanded.

V,size,D,J,CDR3,DNA
TRBV20-1,.,TRBD1,TRBJ1-2,CSARTGGAYGYTF,TGCAGTGCTAGGACAGGGGGCGCCTATGGCTACACCTTC
TRBV19,few,.,TRBJ1-5,CASTDSGGARQPQHF,TGTGCCAGTACCGATAGCGGGGGCGCGCGGCAGCCCCAGCATTTT
TRBV19,few,.,TRBJ1-2,CASSIAPRGGYGYTF,TGTGCCAGTAGTATAGCTCCCAGGGGAGGATATGGCTACACCTTC
TRBV11-2,.,.,TRBJ2-7,CASSLRPTPTHEQYF,TGTGCCAGCAGCTTAAGACCGACACCGACCCACGAGCAGTACTTC
TRBV20-1,.,.,TRBJ1-1,CSARNRVNTEAFF,TGCAGTGCTAGAAACAGGGTTAACACTGAAGCTTTCTTT
TRBV4-3,.,TRBD2,TRBJ2-2,CASSRPQAGVGTGELFF,TGCGCCAGCAGCCGGCCCCAAGCGGGAGTAGGTACCGGGGAGCTGTTTTTT
TRBV19,.,.,TRBJ2-2,CASSVARATGELFF,TGTGCCAGTAGTGTCGCCAGGGCCACCGGGGAGCTGTTTTTT
TRBV6-1,few,TRBD2,TRBJ2-7,CASRVAGGTYEQYF,TGTGCCAGCAGGGTAGCGGGGGGCACCTACGAGCAGTACTTC
TRBV15,.,.,TRBJ1-6,CATSPRGASNSPLHF,TGTGCCACCAGCCCACGGGGGGCCTCAAATTCACCCCTCCACTTT
TRBV20-1,.,.,TRBJ2-7,CSASAGLSDEQYF,TGCAGTGCTAGTGCAGGGCTGAGCGACGAGCAGTACTTC
TRBV20-1,few,.,TRBJ2-5,CSARDPRGPGETQYF,TGCAGTGCTAGAGATCCCCGGGGGCCAGGAGAGACCCAGTACTTC
TRBV7-2,few,TRBD1,TRBJ1-2,CASSSHRGNYGYTF,TGTGCCAGCAGCTCCCACAGGGGTAACTATGGCTACACCTTC
TRBV5-1,.,TRBD1,TRBJ2-7,CASRGTAYEQYF,TGCGCCAGCAGAGGGACAGCCTACGAGCAGTACTTC
TRBV6-1,.,TRBD1,TRBJ2-2,CASSGQGATGELFF,TGTGCCAGCAGCGGACAGGGGGCTACCGGGGAGCTGTTTTTT
TRBV6-4,.,TRBD2,TRBJ2-3,CASSEGLAGDTQYF,TGTGCCAGCAGTGAGGGACTAGCGGGAGATACGCAGTATTTT
TRBV7-9,.,.,TRBJ2-7,CASSLRAYEQYF,TGTGCCAGCAGCTTGAGAGCCTACGAGCAGTACTTC
TRBV27,medium-sized,.,TRBJ2-3,CASSLGRSRDTQYF,TGTGCCAGCAGTTTAGGCCGGTCCCGAGATACGCAGTATTTT
TRBV29-1,.,.,TRBJ1-3,CSVRGDSGNTIYF,TGCAGCGTCAGGGGCGACTCTGGAAACACCATATATTTT
TRBV6-5,.,TRBD1,TRBJ1-2,CASSSPGQALGYTF,TGTGCCAGCAGTTCCCCGGGACAGGCCCTTGGCTACACCTTC
TRBV20-1,few,.,TRBJ2-3,CSADADSGTTDTQYF,TGCAGTGCTGACGCGGACAGCGGAACCACAGATACGCAGTATTTT
TRBV6-2/TRBV6-3,few,.,TRBJ1-5,CASSYAGNQPQHF,TGTGCCAGCAGTTACGCGGGGAACCAGCCCCAGCATTTT
TRBV5-8,.,.,TRBJ2-3,CASSSRADTQYF,TGTGCCAGCAGCTCAAGGGCAGATACGCAGTATTTT
TRBV20-1,few,.,TRBJ2-2,CSAPQGGNTGELFF,TGCAGTGCGCCCCAGGGGGGGAACACCGGGGAGCTGTTTTTT
TRBV4-3,.,TRBD1,TRBJ1-6,CASSQEASGGSLNSPLHF,TGCGCCAGCAGCCAAGAGGCATCAGGGGGTTCCCTAAATTCACCCCTCCACTTT
TRBV20-1,.,.,TRBJ2-7,CSAREASRGYEQYF,TGCAGTGCTAGAGAGGCTAGTCGGGGGTACGAGCAGTACTTC
TRBV5-1,.,TRBD1,TRBJ1-2,CASSEKQGLGYTF,TGCGCCAGCAGCGAAAAACAGGGGCTGGGCTACACCTTC
TRBV4-3,.,.,TRBJ2-7,CASSQELRLHEQYF,TGCGCCAGCAGCCAAGAACTGCGTCTCCACGAGCAGTACTTC
TRBV7-2,few,TRBD1,TRBJ1-2,CASRQTGQGNYGYTF,TGTGCCAGCAGACAGACGGGACAGGGGAACTATGGCTACACCTTC
TRBV20-1,.,TRBD1,TRBJ2-7,CSVAGTGGRVWGWNEQYF,TGCAGTGTTGCCGGGACAGGGGGCCGGGTATGGGGTTGGAACGAGCAGTACTTC
TRBV12-3/TRBV12-4,.,.,TRBJ1-1,CASSFFVRKNTEAFF,TGTGCCAGCAGTTTTTTCGTCAGAAAGAACACTGAAGCTTTCTTT
TRBV27,.,TRBD1,TRBJ2-7,CASSLYRGPSYEQYF,TGTGCCAGCAGTTTATACAGGGGGCCATCCTACGAGCAGTACTTC
TRBV15,.,.,TRBJ1-2,CATSKGGGHYYGYTF,TGTGCCACCAGCAAAGGGGGGGGACATTACTATGGCTACACCTTC
TRBV25-1,few,.,TRBJ2-3,CASSVTRDTQYF,TGTGCCAGCAGTGTAACAAGAGATACGCAGTATTTT
TRBV12-3/TRBV12-4,few,.,TRBJ1-2,CASSFQGNYGYTF,TGTGCCAGCAGTTTCCAGGGAAACTATGGCTACACCTTC
TRBV14,.,TRBD2,TRBJ2-5,CASSLYLGTSGVQETQYF,TGTGCCAGCAGCCTCTACCTAGGGACTAGCGGAGTACAAGAGACCCAGTACTTC
TRBV7-3,.,.,TRBJ2-2,CASSSNTGELFF,TGTGCCAGCAGCTCTAACACCGGGGAGCTGTTTTTT
TRBV5-6,few,.,TRBJ2-3,CASSSLATGPDTQYF,TGTGCCAGCAGCTCACTAGCTACAGGCCCAGATACGCAGTATTTT
TRBV5-4,.,.,TRBJ1-6,CASRPQENSPLHF,TGTGCCAGCAGACCCCAGGAGAATTCACCCCTCCACTTT
TRBV6-5,few,.,TRBJ1-6,CASSFYQGSKNSPLHF,TGTGCCAGCAGTTTCTACCAGGGGAGTAAGAATTCACCCCTCCACTTT
TRBV5-6,.,.,TRBJ1-5,CASSFLGDSNQPQHF,TGTGCCAGCAGCTTTTTAGGGGACAGCAATCAGCCCCAGCATTTT
TRBV6-1,.,.,TRBJ1-1,CASSPTVGRAEAFF,TGTGCCAGCAGTCCTACGGTGGGTAGAGCTGAAGCTTTCTTT
TRBV7-2,.,.,TRBJ1-6,CASSLRGWGSHRNSPLHF,TGTGCCAGCAGCTTACGGGGGTGGGGGTCTCATCGGAATTCACCCCTCCACTTT
TRBV6-1,.,.,TRBJ2-5,CASSEASGRVLQETQYF,.
TRBV6-1,.,.,TRBJ1-1,CASSPQIGRGEAFF,TGTGCCAGCAGCCCTCAGATCGGGAGGGGTGAAGCTTTCTTT
TRBV7-6,.,.,TRBJ2-5,CASSSQGLVQETQYF,TGTGCCAGCAGCTCACAGGGATTAGTCCAAGAGACCCAGTACTTC
TRBV7-8,.,TRBD2,TRBJ2-1,CASSSRLAGVYNEQFF,TGTGCCAGCAGCTCCCGACTAGCGGGAGTGTACAATGAGCAGTTCTTC
TRBV20-1,.,TRBD2,TRBJ2-5,CSARVPPSGGTYQETQYF,TGCAGTGCCAGAGTTCCCCCTAGCGGGGGGACGTACCAAGAGACCCAGTACTTC
TRBV30,few,.,TRBJ1-1,CAWSVIGRNPEAFF,TGTGCCTGGAGTGTCATAGGACGGAACCCTGAAGCTTTCTTT
TRBV7-2,.,.,TRBJ1-1,CASSRPQQNTEAFF,TGTGCCAGCAGTCGCCCCCAGCAGAACACTGAAGCTTTCTTT
TRBV6-2/TRBV6-3,.,.,TRBJ2-5,CASSYSRGSETQYF,TGTGCCAGCAGTTACAGCCGGGGGAGTGAGACCCAGTACTTC
TRBV7-8,.,.,TRBJ1-2,CASSVPGGHGYTF,TGTGCCAGCAGCGTCCCCGGGGGCCACGGCTACACCTTC
TRBV6-1,.,TRBD1,TRBJ1-1,CASSRGTAGNTEAFF,TGTGCCAGCAGTAGAGGGACAGCGGGGAACACTGAAGCTTTCTTT
TRBV6-1,.,.,TRBJ2-3,CASSAAGNTDTQYF,TGTGCCAGCAGCGCCGCGGGGAACACAGATACGCAGTATTTT
TRBV7-9,.,.,TRBJ1-2,CASSLDKYGYTF,TGTGCCAGCAGCTTAGATAAATATGGCTACACCTTC
TRBV20-1,few,.,TRBJ2-3,CSASGPADTQYF,TGCAGTGCTAGCGGGCCCGCAGATACGCAGTATTTT
TRBV9,.,.,TRBJ1-1,CASSVGVSLMNTEAFF,TGTGCCAGCAGCGTAGGGGTCAGCCTCATGAACACTGAAGCTTTCTTT
TRBV20-1,.,.,TRBJ1-5,CSARSGDDSNQPQHF,TGCAGTGCTAGGTCGGGGGACGATAGCAATCAGCCCCAGCATTTT